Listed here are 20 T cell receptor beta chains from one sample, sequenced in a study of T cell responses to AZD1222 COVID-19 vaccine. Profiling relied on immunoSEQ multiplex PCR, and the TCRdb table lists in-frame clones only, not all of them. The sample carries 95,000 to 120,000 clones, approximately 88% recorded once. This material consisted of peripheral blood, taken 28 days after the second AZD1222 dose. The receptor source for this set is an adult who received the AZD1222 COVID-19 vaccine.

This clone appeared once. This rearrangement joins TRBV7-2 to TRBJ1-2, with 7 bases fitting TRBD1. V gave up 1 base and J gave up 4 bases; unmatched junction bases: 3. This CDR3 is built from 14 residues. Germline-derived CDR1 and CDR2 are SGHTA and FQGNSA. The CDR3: CASSLVGTAYGYTF. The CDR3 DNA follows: TGTGCCAGCAGCTTAGTGGGGACAGCCTATGGCTACACCTTC. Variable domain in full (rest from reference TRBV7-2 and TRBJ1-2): GAGVSQSPSNKVTEKGKDVELRCDPISGHTALYWYRQSLGQGLEFLIYFQGNSAPDKSGLPSDRFSAERTGGSVSTLTIQRTQQEDSAVYLCASSLVGTAYGYTFGSGTRLTVV.

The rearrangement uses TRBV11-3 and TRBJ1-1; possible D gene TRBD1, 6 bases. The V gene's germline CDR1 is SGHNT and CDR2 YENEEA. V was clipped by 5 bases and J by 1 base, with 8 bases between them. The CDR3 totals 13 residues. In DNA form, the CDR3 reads TGTGCCAGCAGCCGACAGGAGAACACTGAAGCTTTCTTT. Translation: CASSRQENTEAFF.

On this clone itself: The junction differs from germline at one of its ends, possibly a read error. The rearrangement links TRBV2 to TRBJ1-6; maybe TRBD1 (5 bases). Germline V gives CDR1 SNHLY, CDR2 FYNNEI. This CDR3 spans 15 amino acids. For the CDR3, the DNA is TGTGCCAGCAGGGAAGGGACGGACTATAATTCACCCCTCCACTTT. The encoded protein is CASREGTDYNSPLHF.

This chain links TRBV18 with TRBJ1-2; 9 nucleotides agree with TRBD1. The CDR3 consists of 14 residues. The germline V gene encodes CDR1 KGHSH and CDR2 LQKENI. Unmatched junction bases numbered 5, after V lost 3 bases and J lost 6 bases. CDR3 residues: CASSPMGQGDGYTF. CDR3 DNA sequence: TGTGCCAGCTCACCTATGGGACAGGGTGATGGCTACACCTTC.

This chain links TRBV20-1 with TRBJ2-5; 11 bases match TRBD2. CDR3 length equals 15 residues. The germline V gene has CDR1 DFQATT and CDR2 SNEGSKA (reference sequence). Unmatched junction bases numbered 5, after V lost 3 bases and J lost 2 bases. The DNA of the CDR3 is TGCAGTGCTAGTGTCGGGACTAGCGGACAAGAGACCCAGTACTTC. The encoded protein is CSASVGTSGQETQYF.

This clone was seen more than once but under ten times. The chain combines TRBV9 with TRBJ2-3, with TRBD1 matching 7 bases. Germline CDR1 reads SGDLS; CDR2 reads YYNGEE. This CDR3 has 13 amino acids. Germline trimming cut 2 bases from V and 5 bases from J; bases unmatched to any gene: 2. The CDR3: CASSVTGEDTQYF. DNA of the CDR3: TGTGCCAGCAGCGTCACAGGGGAAGATACGCAGTATTTT. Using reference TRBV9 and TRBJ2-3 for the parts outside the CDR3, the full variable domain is DSGVTQTPKHLITATGQRVTLRCSPRSGDLSVYWYQQSLDQGLQFLIQYYNGEERAKGNILERFSAQQFPDLHSELNLSSLELGDSALYFCASSVTGEDTQYFGPGTRLTVL.

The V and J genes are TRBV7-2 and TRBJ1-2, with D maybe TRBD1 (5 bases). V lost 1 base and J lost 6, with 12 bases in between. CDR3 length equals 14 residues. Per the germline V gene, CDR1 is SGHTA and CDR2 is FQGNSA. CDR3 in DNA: TGTGCCAGCAGCTTAGGCCCCAGGGTGGATGGCTACACCTTC. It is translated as CASSLGPRVDGYTF.

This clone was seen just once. The CDR3 is CASSLEQGASTGELFF. The CDR3 DNA reads TGTGCCAGCAGCTTAGAACAGGGGGCTAGCACCGGGGAGCTGTTTTTT. This chain links TRBV7-6 with TRBJ2-2, with 9 bases matching TRBD1. V lost 1 base to trimming and J lost 4 bases; unmatched junction nucleotides: 4. CDR3 length equals 16 residues. The germline V gene has CDR1 SGHVS and CDR2 FNYEAQ. Full variable domain (outside the CDR3, taken from reference TRBV7-6 and TRBJ2-2): GAGVSQSPRYKVTKRGQDVALRCDPISGHVSLYWYRQALGQGPEFLTYFNYEAQQDKSGLPNDRFSAERPEGSISTLTIQRTEQRDSAMYRCASSLEQGASTGELFFGEGSRLTVL.

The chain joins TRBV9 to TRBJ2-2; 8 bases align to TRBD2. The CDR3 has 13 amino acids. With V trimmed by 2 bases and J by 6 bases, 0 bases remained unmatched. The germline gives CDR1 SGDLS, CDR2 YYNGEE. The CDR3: CASSVSGAGELFF. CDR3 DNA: TGTGCCAGCAGCGTTAGCGGGGCCGGGGAGCTGTTTTTT.

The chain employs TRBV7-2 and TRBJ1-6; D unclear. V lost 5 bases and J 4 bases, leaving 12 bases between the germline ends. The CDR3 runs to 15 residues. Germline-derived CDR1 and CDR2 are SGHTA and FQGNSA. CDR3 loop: CASSPASEYNSPLHF. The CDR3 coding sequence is TGTGCCAGCAGCCCCGCGTCGGAATATAATTCACCCCTCCACTTT. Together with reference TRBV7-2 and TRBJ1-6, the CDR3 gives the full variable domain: GAGVSQSPSNKVTEKGKDVELRCDPISGHTALYWYRQSLGQGLEFLIYFQGNSAPDKSGLPSDRFSAERTGGSVSTLTIQRTQQEDSAVYLCASSPASEYNSPLHFGNGTRLTVT.

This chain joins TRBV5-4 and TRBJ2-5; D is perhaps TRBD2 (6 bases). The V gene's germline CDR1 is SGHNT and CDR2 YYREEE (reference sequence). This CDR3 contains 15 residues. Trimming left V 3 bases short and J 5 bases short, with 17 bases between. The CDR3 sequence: CASSSTGPGVETQYF. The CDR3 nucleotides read TGTGCCAGCAGCTCCACGGGACCGGGGGTCGAGACCCAGTACTTC.

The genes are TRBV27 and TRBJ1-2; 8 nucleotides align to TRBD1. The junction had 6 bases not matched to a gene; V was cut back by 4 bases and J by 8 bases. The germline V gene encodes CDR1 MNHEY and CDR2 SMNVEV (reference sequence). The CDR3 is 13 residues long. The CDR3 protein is CASSWDRFMGYTF. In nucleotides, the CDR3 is TGTGCCAGCAGTTGGGACAGGTTTATGGGCTACACCTTC.

CDR3 residues: CSVYCRDRAYGYTF. The CDR3 coding sequence is TGCAGCGTCTACTGCCGGGACCGAGCTTATGGCTACACCTTC. V usage is TRBV29-1 and J usage is TRBJ1-2, with D perhaps matching TRBD1 (5 bases). The germline gives CDR1 SQVTM, CDR2 ANQGSEA. This CDR3 comprises 14 residues. V lost 6 bases, J lost 5 bases, and 19 bases lay in between.

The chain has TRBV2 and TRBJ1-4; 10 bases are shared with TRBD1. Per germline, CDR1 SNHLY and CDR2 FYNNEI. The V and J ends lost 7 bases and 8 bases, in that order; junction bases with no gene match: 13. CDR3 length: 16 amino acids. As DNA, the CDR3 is TGTGCCAGCACCGATAGTTTGCGGGACAGGGGCGAAAAACTGTTTTTT. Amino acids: CASTDSLRDRGEKLFF.

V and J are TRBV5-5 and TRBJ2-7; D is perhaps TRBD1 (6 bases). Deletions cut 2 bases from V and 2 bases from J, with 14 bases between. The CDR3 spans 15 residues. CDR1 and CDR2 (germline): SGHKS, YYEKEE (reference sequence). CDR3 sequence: CASSLAITGPYEQYF. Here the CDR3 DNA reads TGTGCCAGCAGCTTAGCAATTACAGGGCCCTACGAGCAGTACTTC.

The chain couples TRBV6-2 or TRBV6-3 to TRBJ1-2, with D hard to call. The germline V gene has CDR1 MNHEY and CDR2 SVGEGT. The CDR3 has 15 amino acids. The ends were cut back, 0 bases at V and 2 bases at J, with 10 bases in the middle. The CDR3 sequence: CASSYSPGNNYGYTF. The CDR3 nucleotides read TGTGCCAGCAGTTACTCTCCGGGAAACAACTATGGCTACACCTTC.

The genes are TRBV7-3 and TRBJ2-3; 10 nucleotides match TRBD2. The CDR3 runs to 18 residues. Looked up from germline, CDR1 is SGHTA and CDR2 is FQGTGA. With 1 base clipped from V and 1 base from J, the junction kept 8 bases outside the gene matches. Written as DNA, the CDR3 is TGTGCCAGCAGCTTAATGGGACTAGCGATGGTTGGCACAGATACGCAGTATTTT. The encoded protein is CASSLMGLAMVGTDTQYF.

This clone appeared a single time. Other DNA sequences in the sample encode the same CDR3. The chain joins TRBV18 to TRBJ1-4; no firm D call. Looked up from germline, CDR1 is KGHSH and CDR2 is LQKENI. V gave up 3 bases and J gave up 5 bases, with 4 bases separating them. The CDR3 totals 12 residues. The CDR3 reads CASSPRNEKLFF. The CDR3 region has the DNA TGTGCCAGCTCACCGAGGAATGAAAAACTGTTTTTT.

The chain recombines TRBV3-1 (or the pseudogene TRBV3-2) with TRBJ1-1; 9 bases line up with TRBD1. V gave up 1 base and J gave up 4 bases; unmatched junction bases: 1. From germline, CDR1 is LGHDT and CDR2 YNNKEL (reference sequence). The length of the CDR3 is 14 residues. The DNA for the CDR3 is TGTGCCAGCAGCCAAGCGACAGGGGGCACTGAAGCTTTCTTT. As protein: CASSQATGGTEAFF.

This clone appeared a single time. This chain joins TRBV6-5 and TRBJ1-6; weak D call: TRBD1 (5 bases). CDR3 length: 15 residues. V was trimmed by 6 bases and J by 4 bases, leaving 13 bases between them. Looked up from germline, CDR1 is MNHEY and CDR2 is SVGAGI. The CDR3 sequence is CASSSDSLYNSPLHF. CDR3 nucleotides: TGTGCCAGCAGCTCCGACAGCCTTTATAATTCACCCCTCCACTTT.